This record concerns one TCR beta chain sequence. Antigen specificity is unknown. As handled by the study authors: After removing out-of-frame reads, under 2.5 million distinct TCRbeta sequences remained. Method: immunoSEQ multiplex PCR; TCRdb's copy keeps in-frame clones and lacks some. V, J and clone size reflect that table, while D and trimming were determined from the DNA. In the table there are 25,000 to 30,000 clones, over 70% of which are singletons. The data belong to a study of memory CD4+ T cells and cytomegalovirus serostatus. Study-wide findings and caveats: About 40% of the 164 known CMV-associated TCRbeta sequences appeared in CD4+ memory.

Single viable CD3+CD4+CD8-CD45RO+ cells were sorted as the memory CD4+ T cells. CD4+ T cells were isolated by positive magnetic selection. CDR3 length: 14 residues. J gave up 1 base and V 2 bases, and 3 bases lay outside the gene matches. In germline, CDR1 is SGHRS, CDR2 YFSETQ. The TCR originated in an adult in good health and CMV-seronegative. The chain couples TRBV5-1 to TRBJ2-7, with TRBD1 identical over 7 bases. The sample was memory CD4+ T cells from blood. CDR3 sequence (DNA): TGCGCCAGCAGCTTAAGGGGGCAGTCCTACGAGCAGTACTTC. This gives the protein CASSLRGQSYEQYF.